One T cell receptor beta chain is described in this entry. No cognate antigen has been identified for it. Within one base of it there is no much larger clone, and no base qualities were kept. The record originates from a study of T cell responses to AZD1222 COVID-19 vaccine (dated by TCRdb to 2020 to 2022). As for the study more broadly: A total of just over 230 trial participants underwent TCR sequencing, of whom around 200 received two doses of AZD1222 and some 26 received two doses of the MenACWY control vaccine. Trial participants were enrolled into age subgroups of 18-55, 56-69 and 70-plus years, which contained 148, 28 and 57 TCR-sequenced participants, respectively. Beyond this particular receptor, the publication reports: Conclusions about previously exposed vaccinees were limited because only 6 or 7 AZD1222 recipients were SARS-CoV-2 seropositive at baseline. Reportedly, almost half of the unique spike-specific TCRs recognized epitopes lying outside the regions that are mutated in the B.1.351 and B.1.1.7 variants. The 56-69-year group was small, and its depth increase did not reach significance, likely because of low power. Because no day 14 peak-response samples were available, the repertoires could be characterized only after the peak T cell response. The vaccine-associated CD4 TCRs covered the entire spike protein, and the dominant responses fell in regions 160-218 and 743-854. Participants were mostly white British and included more females than males, and it was suggested by the authors that clonal diversity may have been underestimated. After two AZD1222 doses, spike-specific TCR breadth and depth were significantly higher than at day 0 and than in MenACWY recipients.

The CDR3 regions of human TCRbeta chains were analyzed by immunosequencing. In the source study's methods: Repertoire TCRs were checked for matches against a reference library of SARS-CoV-2-specific TCRs that had been generated using the MIRA antigen-specificity platform. Breadth meant the fraction of unique TCRs that were SARS-CoV-2-associated, whereas depth meant the fraction of total T cells that were SARS-CoV-2-associated. Each spike-specific TCR was assigned to its reactive spike region and to a CD4 or CD8 class using the MIRA data. Log10-transformed breadth and depth values were compared by one-way ANOVA with Sidak's multiple comparisons tests. TCRdb provides this immuneACCESS table in a form limited to in-frame rearrangements. Some clones are lacking; in checked studies, under half of them reflect an unresolved V gene, and why the rest are absent is not known. V and J calls and clone size are given by that table; D and trimming were obtained from the DNA. This sample has tens of thousands of clones in its table, and around nine tenths of those were observed once. The ten largest clones take up about 7% of the sample.

According to the study, the label for this sample's time point signals: about 28 days (+/-7) after the second vaccine dose. AZD1222 recipients with second doses at about 4 weeks or about 12 weeks were pooled, because spike-specific TCR depth and breadth did not differ between schedules. Samples from vaccinated people were obtained from the UK trials COV001 and COV002, which included a single-blind randomized controlled phase 2/3 trial of AZD1222 (ChAdOx1 nCoV-19) in healthy adults. For TCRbeta chain sequencing, PBMC samples were collected from trial participants at day 0 and at day 28 after the second dose. CDR1 SGHDN and CDR2 FVKESK were looked up in the germline V gene. V and J are truncated by 1 base and 0 bases respectively, leaving an intervening sequence of 10 bases. The CDR3 measures 16 amino acids from cysteine to phenylalanine. The CDR3 DNA has 48 bases and is translated from base 1.

The sequences come from peripheral blood, collected 28 days after the second AZD1222 dose. The chain couples TRBV14 to TRBJ2-1; no D gene can be assigned with confidence. The TCR was taken from an adult who received the AZD1222 COVID-19 vaccine. CDR3 reads: CASSQGGSNSYNEQFF. The nucleotide sequence is TGTGCCAGCAGCCAAGGAGGCTCCAACTCCTACAATGAGCAGTTCTTC.